This T cell receptor (beta chain) appears in the sequencing data of a study of T-cell reconstitution after alpha-beta-depleted transplantation in children (dated by TCRdb to the mid-2010s). Notes on the research overall: The study quantitatively tracked T-cell immune reconstitution after TCRalphabeta/CD19-depleted allogeneic hematopoietic cell transplantation in children using TCR repertoire profiling.

Note on this clonotype: Its recognized antigen is unknown. No quality values exist for individual bases; no much larger clone is one base distant.

Library method: PCR. The sample was run on an Illumina HiSeq 2500. To normalize quantification of the TCRbeta repertoire, the TCR libraries were built with molecular barcoding that relied on unique molecular identifiers. Through fastp at Q25 and MiXCR, TCRdb rebuilt clones from the public reads, retaining in-frame beta chains. Rows are combined by CDR3 protein, so each entry shows the most common genes and DNA. Across this sample there are about 640,000 distinct CDR3 sequences, with over 10% seen only once. The top ten hold about 2.2% of the sample. The treatment or condition label corresponds to: allogeneic hematopoietic cell transplantation with graft depleted of TCRalphabeta T cells and CD19 B cells. TCRalphabeta/CD19-depleted allogeneic hematopoietic cell grafts were given to the transplant recipients, all of whom were children. Summary of the overall study and its limitations: Over subsequent months, a decline in hyperexpanded clone frequencies was noted, and after one year, T-cell counts and TCRbeta diversity were mostly ascribed to newly produced T cells. The high TCRbeta diversity at day 60 in some patients was ascribed to recipient T cells and intrathymic progenitors that had survived conditioning. The apparently early alphabetaT-cell count recovery about two months after transplant was reportedly dependent on only several hundred rapidly expanded clones derived from non-depleted graft cells.

Its CDR3 holds 15 amino acids, cysteine through phenylalanine. CDR3 DNA only is kept here, 45 bases in frame from base 1. In the germline V gene, CDR1 corresponds to SGHTA and CDR2 to FQGNSA. For this chain, trimming is 2 bases at the V end and 6 bases at the J end, and the number of junction bases without a gene match is 5. This clonotype originated in a male patient between 10 and 17 years old who had a stem cell transplant for acute myeloid leukemia, so the T cells may come from the graft donor. Source: PBMCs, mostly from graft donor cells, taken 360 days after TCRalphabeta/CD19-depleted stem cell transplant. The V and J genes are TRBV7-2 and TRBJ2-4, with 9 central nucleotides matching TRBD2. The DNA sequence reads TGTGCCAGCAGCTTATGGACTAGCGTGGGAAACATTCAGTACTTC. Its translation reads: CASSLWTSVGNIQYF.